This T cell receptor beta chain is drawn from a study of breast tumors, draining lymph nodes, adjacent tissues. Overall study findings and caveats: Tumor repertoires ranked between lymph nodes and nontumor tissue in diversity, with V and J gene preferences.

This clonotype has at least ten counts. Its antigen remains unknown. Axillary draining lymph nodes of breast cancer patients supplied the node samples. Via MiXCR, TCRdb re-called the multiplex PCR reads, giving one row per CDR3 protein. The table shows approximately 230,000 distinct CDR3 sequences, with less than 40% occurring only once. This CDR3 contains 18 residues. Trimming took 3 bases from V and 4 from J, leaving 19 bases between them. Germline values: CDR1 LNHDA, CDR2 SQIVND (reference sequence). This sequence originates from a female donor with breast cancer. Some clones in this sample may be carry-over from other donors' samples. Source material: axillary lymph node tissue. The chain employs TRBV19 and TRBJ2-6; D might be TRBD1 (6 bases). The CDR3 reads CASSIPTGSVAGANVLTF. CDR3 sequence (DNA): TGTGCCAGTAGTATCCCTACAGGGAGCGTCGCAGGGGCCAACGTCCTGACTTTC.